There are a few counts of the clone carrying this T cell receptor (beta chain). This CDR3 region has 15 residues. Germline-derived CDR1 and CDR2 are SGHDT and YYEEEE. The V and J ends lost 1 base and 3 bases, in that order; junction bases with no gene match: 4. Healthy Russian Caucasian donors spanned ages about 6 to 100 years. The sample originates from a study of blood T cells in healthy people across ages. The second PCR ran about 6 to 12 cycles with a sample-barcoded 5' primer and J-beta primers. Tags on each cDNA molecule came from a template-switch adaptor with 12 random nucleotides. Via MiXCR, TCRdb re-called the 5' RACE reads, giving one row per CDR3 protein. This repertoire shows 1.5 million to 2 million distinct CDR3 sequences, approximately 28% found once; its top ten account for about 8%.

This receptor was taken from a woman aged 25 to 39 in good health. V usage is TRBV5-6 and J usage is TRBJ2-1; 7 bases match TRBD2. Sequenced material: blood. The CDR3 region is CASSLQRGYYNEQFF. The CDR3 nucleotides read TGTGCCAGCAGCTTGCAGCGGGGATACTACAATGAGCAGTTCTTC.